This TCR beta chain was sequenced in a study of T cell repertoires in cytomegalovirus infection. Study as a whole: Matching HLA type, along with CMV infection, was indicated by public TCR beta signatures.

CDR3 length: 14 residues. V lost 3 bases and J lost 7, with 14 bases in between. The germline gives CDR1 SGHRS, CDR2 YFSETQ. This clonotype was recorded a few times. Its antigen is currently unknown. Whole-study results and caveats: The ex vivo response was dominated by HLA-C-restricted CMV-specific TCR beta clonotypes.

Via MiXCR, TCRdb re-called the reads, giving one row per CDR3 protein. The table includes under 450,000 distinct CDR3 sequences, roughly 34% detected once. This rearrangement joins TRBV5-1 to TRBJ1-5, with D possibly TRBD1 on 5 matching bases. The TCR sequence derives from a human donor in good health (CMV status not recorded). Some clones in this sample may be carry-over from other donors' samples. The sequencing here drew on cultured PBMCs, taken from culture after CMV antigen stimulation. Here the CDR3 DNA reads TGCGCCAGCAGCTATGGGGGTCTCGGGCAGCCCCAGCATTTT. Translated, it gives CASSYGGLGQPQHF.